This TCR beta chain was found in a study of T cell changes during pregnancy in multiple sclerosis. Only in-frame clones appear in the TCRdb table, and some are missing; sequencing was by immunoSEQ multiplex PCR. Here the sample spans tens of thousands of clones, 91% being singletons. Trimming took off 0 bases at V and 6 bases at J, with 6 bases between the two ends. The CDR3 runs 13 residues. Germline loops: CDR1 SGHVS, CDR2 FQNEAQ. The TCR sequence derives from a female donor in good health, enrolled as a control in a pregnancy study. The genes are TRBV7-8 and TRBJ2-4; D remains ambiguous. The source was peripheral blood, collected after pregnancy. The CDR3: CASSLAYRNIQYF. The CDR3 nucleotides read TGTGCCAGCAGCTTAGCGTACAGAAACATTCAGTACTTC.